At least ten counts were recorded for the clone carrying this TCR beta chain. The antigen remains undetermined. These data belong to a study of regulatory T cells in long-lasting Graves disease. Study findings and constraints: Newly diagnosed patients shared about a thousand public clonotypes; persistent patients shared more than 2,500.

Arm-PCR with iRepertoire HTBI primers amplified the CDR3 regions for these TCR beta libraries. Via MiXCR, TCRdb re-called the multiplex PCR reads, giving one row per CDR3 protein. The data contain about 400,000 distinct CDR3 sequences, under 20% of them singletons. Stated time point: newly diagnosed GD, antithyroid drugs for less than 3 months. From PBMCs, RNA was extracted and then used to make the TCR library. Trimming left V 0 bases short and J 4 bases short, with 9 bases between. This CDR3 is 14 amino acids long. Germline loops: CDR1 ENHRY, CDR2 SYGVKD. The same data also went into a second study, on T cells in Graves' hyperthyroidism and ophthalmopathy.

This chain connects TRBV10-3 to TRBJ1-2; D uncertain. The sequencing here drew on peripheral blood mononuclear cells (PBMCs), taken at new diagnosis, from a patient treated with antithyroid drugs. This TCR was recovered from a woman aged 18-29 years with Graves disease. The CDR3 DNA reads as TGTGCCATCAGTGAGTCGGAAGCGGGCTATGGCTACACCTTC. Its translation is CAISESEAGYGYTF.